This TCR beta chain is from a study of immune cell composition in non-small cell lung cancer. With 4 bases removed from V and 1 base from J, the gap between germline ends came to 7 bases. The CDR3 contains 14 residues. Germline assignment: CDR1 MDHEN and CDR2 SYDVKM. TCRdb's copy holds only in-frame clones and misses some; the assay was immunoSEQ multiplex PCR. The sample consists of some 13,000 clones, roughly 73% of them appearing once. Sequenced material: lung tumor tissue. The sequence came from a human donor with non-small cell lung cancer. V gene TRBV28 combines with J gene TRBJ2-2; TRBD2 might be the D (6 bases). For the CDR3, the DNA is TGTGCCAGCAGTTACGGGGGGAACACCGGGGAGCTGTTTTTT. This encodes CASSYGGNTGELFF.